A selection of T cell receptor beta chains follows, all from one sample in a study of shared clonotypes between healthy human individuals. The repertoire was sequenced with immunoSEQ multiplex PCR; TCRdb's copy has only in-frame clones and lacks some. Here the sample spans approximately 1,500,000 clones, approximately 97% being singletons. What was sequenced was naive CD4+ T cells sorted from blood. These receptors were obtained from a man aged 25 to 45 in good health. Both conserved end residues are part of each CDR3. D genes are given only for firm matches. Clone size appears in some rows only: once, few, many, or a class for an expanded clone.

>TRBD1|TRBV19|.|TRBJ1-2
TGTGCCAGTAGTATTGGACAGGCCCCTAACTATGGCTACACCTTC
CASSIGQAPNYGYTF
>TRBD1|TRBV28|.|TRBJ2-7
TGTGCCAGCAGGTCACAGGGGGCGACGCGTGAGCAGTACTTC
CASRSQGATREQYF
>TRBD1|TRBV5-1|.|TRBJ1-5
TGCGCCAGCAGCAAGACCGGGACAGGGACAGATCAGCCCCAGCATTTT
CASSKTGTGTDQPQHF
>.|TRBV6-1|.|TRBJ2-7
TGTGCCAGCAGTCCTGGGGAACAGGGTTCCTACGAGCAGTACTTC
CASSPGEQGSYEQYF
>.|TRBV6-1|.|TRBJ1-3
TGTGCCAGCAGTGAACCTCCCGGAAACACCATATATTTT
CASSEPPGNTIYF
>.|TRBV16|.|TRBJ2-4
TGTGCCAGCAGTCCGCCCGACAGTAGAGGAAACATTCAGTACTTC
CASSPPDSRGNIQYF
>.|TRBV27|.|TRBJ1-5
TGTGCCAGCCCCGCCGTCCCCGGGGGCGAGGGCAATCAGCCCCAGCATTTT
CASPAVPGGEGNQPQHF
>.|TRBV14|.|TRBJ2-3
TGTGCCAGCAGCCATGGGGGGCGCTTTGAAGATACGCAGTATTTT
CASSHGGRFEDTQYF
>.|TRBV11-1|once|TRBJ2-3
TGTGCCAGCAGCCAACGACAGACAGATACGCAGTATTTT
CASSQRQTDTQYF
>TRBD2|TRBV7-8|.|TRBJ2-7
TGTGCCAGCAGCTTCAGGACTAGCGGAGCCTACGAGCAGTACTTC
CASSFRTSGAYEQYF
>.|TRBV14|.|TRBJ2-3
TGTGCCAGCAGCCCTAAAGGGCGACGGATCACAGATACGCAGTATTTT
CASSPKGRRITDTQYF
>TRBD2|TRBV28|.|TRBJ2-1
TGTGCCAGCAGTTTATTTCGGACTAGCATCCACAATGAGCAGTTCTTC
CASSLFRTSIHNEQFF
>.|TRBV7-9|.|TRBJ2-1
TGTGCCAGCAGCTTAGTAGGAGGGACTCGAAATGAGCAGTTCTTC
CASSLVGGTRNEQFF
>.|TRBV28|.|TRBJ1-2
TGTGCCAGCAGTTTAGACCGATATGGCTACACCTTC
CASSLDRYGYTF
>TRBD1|TRBV7-9|.|TRBJ2-7
TGTGCCAGCAGCTTAGTGGGACAGGGGGGTCCGAGCTCCTACGAGCAGTACTTC
CASSLVGQGGPSSYEQYF
>TRBD2|TRBV29-1|.|TRBJ2-7
TGCAGCGCTGCCCAGGAGATGGGGACTAGGGTGCTCGAGCAGTACTTC
CSAAQEMGTRVLEQYF
>TRBD2|TRBV29-1|.|TRBJ2-1
TGCAGCGCCGGAGGGACTAGCTTATACAATGAGCAGTTCTTC
CSAGGTSLYNEQFF
>TRBD1|TRBV29-1|.|TRBJ2-1
TGCAGCGGCATACAGGGGTCGCCCTACAATGAGCAGTTCTTC
CSGIQGSPYNEQFF
>.|TRBV10-3|.|TRBJ2-5
TGTGCCATCAGTGACAGTCTAAAAGAGACCCAGTACTTC
CAISDSLKETQYF
>.|TRBV7-2|.|TRBJ2-1
TGTGCCAGCAGCCGATCCGGAGCCGGTAGTCTCAGTGAGCAGTTCTTC
CASSRSGAGSLSEQFF
>TRBD1|TRBV7-8|.|TRBJ2-2
TGTGCCAGCAGCTGGGACAGGGGGCTTAACGGGGAGCTGTTTTTT
CASSWDRGLNGELFF
>.|TRBV9|once|TRBJ2-6
TGTGCCAGCAGCGTCCACAGGGCTTCTACCTCTGGGGCCAACGTCCTGACTTTC
CASSVHRASTSGANVLTF
>.|TRBV27|.|TRBJ2-3
TGTGCCAGCAGTTTATATGGGGGAACAGATACGCAGTATTTT
CASSLYGGTDTQYF
>.|TRBV10-2|.|TRBJ2-7
TGCGCCAGCAGTGCCACGGAGGCCTACGAGCAGTACTTC
CASSATEAYEQYF
>.|TRBV7-9|.|TRBJ2-7
TGTGCCAGCAGCTTATCGACGGCCACCTACGAGCAGTACTTC
CASSLSTATYEQYF
>.|TRBV5-4|once|TRBJ1-2
TGTGCCAGCAGCTTGGGTCTTGCCTATGGCTACACCTTC
CASSLGLAYGYTF
>.|TRBV28|.|TRBJ1-1
TGTGCCAGCAGTATCCTCACTGAAGCTTTCTTT
CASSILTEAFF
>TRBD1|TRBV28|.|TRBJ1-2
TGTGCCAGCAGTTTCGCAGGGAGGGGGCTGGATGGCTACACCTTC
CASSFAGRGLDGYTF
>.|TRBV7-2|once|TRBJ2-2
TGTGCCAGCAGCTTGGGGCAGAACACCGGGGAGCTGTTTTTT
CASSLGQNTGELFF
>.|TRBV15|.|TRBJ2-2
TGTGCCACCAGCAGGCCTCCGGGACGGGGGGCCACCGGGGAGCTGTTTTTT
CATSRPPGRGATGELFF
>.|TRBV6-1|.|TRBJ2-1
TGTGCCAGCAGTGAACAGGGGGGTCTCTACAATGAGCAGTTCTTC
CASSEQGGLYNEQFF
>.|TRBV5-1|.|TRBJ2-7
TGCGCCAGCAGACTGGTGGGGGAGCAGTACTTC
CASRLVGEQYF
>.|TRBV5-1|once|TRBJ2-3
TGCGCCAGCAGCTTGTCGGGGGATGCAGATACGCAGTATTTT
CASSLSGDADTQYF
>.|TRBV5-1|.|TRBJ2-2
TGCGCCAGCAGCTTGGTGGGTTCGGACACCGGGGAGCTGTTTTTT
CASSLVGSDTGELFF
>.|TRBV18|.|TRBJ2-5
TGTGCCAGCTCACCTCTGCCACTAGGCCAAGAGACCCAGTACTTC
CASSPLPLGQETQYF
>.|TRBV10-3|.|TRBJ1-1
TGTGCCATCAGTGACGGCACTGAAGCTTTCTTT
CAISDGTEAFF
>.|TRBV5-1|once|TRBJ2-2
TGCGCCAGCAGCTTGGCGCAGAACACCGGGGAGCTGTTTTTT
CASSLAQNTGELFF
>TRBD1|TRBV28|once|TRBJ2-1
TGTGCCAGCAGCGGACCGGGACAGGGTAACAATGAGCAGTTCTTC
CASSGPGQGNNEQFF
>TRBD2|TRBV28|.|TRBJ2-3
TGTGCCTCCCTCCTAGCGGGAGTTGATACGCAGTATTTT
CASLLAGVDTQYF
>TRBD2|TRBV6-5|once|TRBJ2-1
TGTGCCAGCAGTCTAGCGGGCATCCCCTACAATGAGCAGTTCTTC
CASSLAGIPYNEQFF
>.|TRBV27|once|TRBJ2-7
TGTGCCAGCTCCCCGCCCGGGACACGGCTTTGGGGCGAGCAGTACTTC
CASSPPGTRLWGEQYF
>.|TRBV5-6|.|TRBJ2-7
TGTGCCAGCAGCTTGGAACGGTACGAGCAGTACTTC
CASSLERYEQYF
>TRBD2|TRBV11-3|.|TRBJ2-1
TGTGCCAGCAGCTTAGGTATAGCGGGAGGGCCCTACAATGAGCAGTTCTTC
CASSLGIAGGPYNEQFF
>.|TRBV10-3|.|TRBJ2-7
TGTGCCATCAGTGAACCGCGGGCAGTCTCCTACGAGCAGTACTTC
CAISEPRAVSYEQYF
>.|TRBV6-6|few|TRBJ2-3
TGTGCCAGCTCTCCCGTTCTAGATACGCAGTATTTT
CASSPVLDTQYF
>.|TRBV18|.|TRBJ2-6
TGTGCCAGCTCACCACAGGGGGTGAGCTCTGGGGCCAACGTCCTGACTTTC
CASSPQGVSSGANVLTF
>TRBD2|TRBV10-3|.|TRBJ2-3
TGTGCCATCAGTGAGAGTTCCGGGACTAGGGCTCGTGCGCAGTATTTT
CAISESSGTRARAQYF
>.|TRBV28|.|TRBJ2-5
TGTGCCAGCAGTCCTCGACAAGAGACCCAGTACTTC
CASSPRQETQYF
>.|TRBV27|.|TRBJ1-4
TGTGCCAGCAGTTTGGAACCTGGTTCGGATACAACTAATGAAAAACTGTTTTTT
CASSLEPGSDTTNEKLFF
>.|TRBV6-5|.|TRBJ2-3
TGTGCCAGCAGTTACGGGGGGCAAGATACGCAGTATTTT
CASSYGGQDTQYF
>TRBD1|TRBV9|.|TRBJ2-3
TGTGCCAGCAGCGTAGTGGGACAGGGAACAGATACGCAGTATTTT
CASSVVGQGTDTQYF